The sequence of this T cell receptor (beta chain) was determined in a study of blood T cell repertoires in COVID-19. CDR1 and CDR2 from the germline V gene are SGHAT and FQNNGV. This CDR3 has 17 amino acids. Between the trimmed V and J ends, which lost 1 base and 0 bases, there was a span of 14 bases. The method was immunoSEQ multiplex PCR; TCRdb's version includes in-frame clones alone and lacks a portion of them. The sample holds 100,000 to 150,000 clones, 70% to 80% seen once. Sequenced sample: peripheral blood. The chain couples TRBV11-2 to TRBJ2-3, with D perhaps TRBD2 (7 bases). The TCR was taken from a man in his 70s with acute or convalescent COVID-19. The DNA of the CDR3 is TGTGCCAGCAGCTTAGGGGGGGCTAGCGGAAGCACAGATACGCAGTATTTT. Translating it yields CASSLGGASGSTDTQYF.